This entry is about one T cell receptor beta chain. These data come from a study of shared clonotypes between healthy human individuals. Data came from immunoSEQ multiplex PCR; TCRdb stores just in-frame clones and leaves some out. Of roughly 1,500,000 clones in the sample, roughly 98% were seen once. The ends were cut back, 4 bases at V and 3 bases at J, with 16 bases in the middle. CDR1 and CDR2 (germline): KGHSH, LQKENI. The CDR3 runs to 15 residues. The sequence came from a man aged 30-40 years in good health. The source material was naive CD4+ T cells sorted from blood. The sample's subset: CD45RA+ positively selected. The gene calls are TRBV18 and TRBJ2-7; no clear D. CDR3 in amino acids: CASSLKNTEGYEQYF. In DNA, the CDR3 is TGTGCCAGCTCACTTAAAAACACGGAAGGCTACGAGCAGTACTTC.